The entry below gives a single T cell receptor beta chain sequence along with its context. Its antigen specificity is not known. No much larger clone exists at a distance of one base, and base qualities are not known. Using the deep immunoSEQ assay, multiplex PCR amplified TCR CDR3 regions from genomic DNA. Extracted genomic DNA from each cell subset was distributed evenly across all wells of several immunoSEQ 96-well plates, and each plate was treated as a replicate. For sorted subsets, each replicate PCR was loaded with 200 to 250 ng genomic DNA, equivalent to 25,000 to 35,000 T cell genomes. Purified libraries were measured with a Qubit 3.0 fluorometer, size-checked on a Bioanalyzer 2100, and measured again with the KAPA Library Quantification kit. Every immunoSEQ 96-well plate was sequenced on a dedicated single-read 150-cycle Illumina NextSeq 550 flow cell. Per the source publication's procedure: Because the immunoSEQ output held only junctional sequences and lacked quality scores, the filtering could not match the filtering applied to full-length reads. Sequences were annotated with PyIR, a Python wrapper for IgBLAST v1.9, using IMGT germline references to assign V/J genes and CDR3. Any read was removed if the V/J assignment was weak (E-value above 1e-6), the CDR3 was missing, or the read contained stop codons, out-of-frame junctions, or ambiguous translated residues. V3J clonotypes were defined by identical inferred V gene, J gene, and CDR3 amino acid sequence. To compute the percentage overlap between repertoires, the number of shared unique clonotypes was divided by the size of the smaller repertoire. Repertoire richness was assessed with RTK rarefaction, the Chao1 estimator, and Recon v2.1 estimates of unobserved clonotypes. OLGA was used to compute generation probabilities for all TCRbeta clonotypes that the gDNA method yielded from several donors. TCRdb's version of the immuneACCESS table is confined to in-frame rearrangements and falls short of the full clone set. An unresolved V gene accounts for under half of the shortfall where checked; the remainder is of unknown origin. That table furnishes V, J and clone size, whereas the DNA furnished D and trimming. The sample records about 2 million clones, approximately 94% of which are singletons. The ten largest make up 1.2% of the sample.

The data derive from a study of shared clonotypes between healthy human individuals (TCRdb year 2020). About the full investigation: The cohort comprised a couple of women and a few men aged 18 to 49 years. Per donor, leukapheresis produced somewhere between about 0.94 and 9 billion PBMCs. To estimate repertoire size and how much clonotypes are shared between individuals, the study performed deep sequencing of blood TCR repertoires from about 5 healthy adults. Libraries were prepared and TCR repertoires were sequenced by different laboratories using diverse techniques, in order to increase sequencing depth and limit assay-specific biases. For each donor, CD4 naive and CD4 memory were each run on three plates, CD8 naive on two plates, and CD8 memory on one plate.

Overall study outcomes, separate from this receptor: Clonotypes shared by all four sorted-subset donors showed higher generation probabilities than non-shared clonotypes. Pairwise subsampling led to the expectation that sequencing depth would affect the degree of clonotype sharing among donors. Sampling was restricted to blood, and TCR repertoires in tissues likely differ from the TCR repertoires found in blood. Across a handful of donors, 5% to 6% of naive CD4, roughly 3.3% of naive CD8, under 2.5% of memory CD4, and around 0.4% of memory CD8 clonotypes were shared. Even with the large sequencing depth, rarefaction of the sorted-subset datasets indicated that sequencing was incomplete. Estimated clonotype richness was generally larger for naive than for memory subsets. Because the study included a small number of donors, the genetic and exposure-history diversity represented was limited.

CD8 naive samples consisted of CD45RO-negative cells that were positively selected for CCR7, yielding a CD45RA+CCR7+ population without TemRA cells. The donors were healthy, HIV-negative adults with no recently reported acute infections or vaccinations. Every donor was a Caucasian adult residing in Nashville, Tennessee, USA. Blood was obtained by leukapheresis, after which PBMCs were separated by Ficoll-Histopaque density gradient centrifugation and cryopreserved in liquid nitrogen vapor phase. Analytical flow cytometry was used to check the purity and quantity of every magnetically sorted T cell population. Each sorted fraction had its genomic DNA isolated and then quantified by UV absorbance on a Nanodrop 2000c. As encoded in the germline V gene, CDR1 is SQVTM while CDR2 is ANQGSEA. Taken from cysteine to phenylalanine, the CDR3 has 14 residues. Only the CDR3 portion is preserved as DNA: 42 bases, with reading frame beginning at the first base. V is cut by 1 base and J by 4 bases, and the space between the germline ends is 13 bases.

Sequencing was performed on naive CD8+ T cells sorted from blood. This sample's cell subset or site label indicates: CD45RA+CCR7+. This chain is built from TRBV29-1 and TRBJ2-5; a tentative D match to TRBD1 spans 6 bases. The TCR comes from a man younger than 30 in good health. Here is the DNA: TGCAGCGTTGAAGTTCTACAGGGTGGAGAGACCCAGTACTTC. Translation gives CSVEVLQGGETQYF.